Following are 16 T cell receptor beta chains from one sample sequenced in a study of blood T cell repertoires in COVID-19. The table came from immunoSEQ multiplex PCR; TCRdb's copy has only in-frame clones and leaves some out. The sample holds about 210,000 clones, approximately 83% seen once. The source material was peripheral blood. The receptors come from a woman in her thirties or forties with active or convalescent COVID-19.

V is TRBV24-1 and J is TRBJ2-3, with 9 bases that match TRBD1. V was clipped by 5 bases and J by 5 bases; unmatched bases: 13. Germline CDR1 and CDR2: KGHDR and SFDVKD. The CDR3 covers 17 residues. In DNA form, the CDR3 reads TGTGCCACCAGTGTTTCTCCCGGGACAGGGCCTAGAGATACGCAGTATTTT. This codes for CATSVSPGTGPRDTQYF.

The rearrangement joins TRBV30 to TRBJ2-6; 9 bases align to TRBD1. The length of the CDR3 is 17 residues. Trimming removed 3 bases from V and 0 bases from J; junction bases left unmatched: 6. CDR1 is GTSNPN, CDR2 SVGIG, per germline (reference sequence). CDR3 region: CAWSSGTGRSGANVLTF. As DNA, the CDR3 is TGTGCCTGGAGCTCCGGGACAGGGCGCTCTGGGGCCAACGTCCTGACTTTC.

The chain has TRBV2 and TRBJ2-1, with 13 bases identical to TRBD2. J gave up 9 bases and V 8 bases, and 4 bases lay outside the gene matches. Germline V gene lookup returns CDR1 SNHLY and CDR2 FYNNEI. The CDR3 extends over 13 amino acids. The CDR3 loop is CASGTSGTFEQFF. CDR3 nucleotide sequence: TGTGCCAGCGGGACTAGCGGGACATTTGAGCAGTTCTTC.

CDR3 loop: CASSPRTGPDGYTF. For the CDR3, the DNA is TGTGCCAGCAGTCCTCGGACAGGGCCTGATGGCTACACCTTC. This chain joins TRBV5-5 and TRBJ1-2; 8 nucleotides align to TRBD1. This CDR3 has 14 amino acids. Trimming at V came to 5 bases and at J to 6 bases, leaving 9 bases not matched to a gene. Germline assignment: CDR1 SGHKS and CDR2 YYEKEE (reference sequence).

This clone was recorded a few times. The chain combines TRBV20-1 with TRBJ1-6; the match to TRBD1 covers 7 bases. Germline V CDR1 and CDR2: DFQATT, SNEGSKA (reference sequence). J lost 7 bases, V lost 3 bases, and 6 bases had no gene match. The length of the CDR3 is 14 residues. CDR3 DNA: TGCAGTGCTAGTAGAGGGGGCTTGAATTCACCCCTCCACTTT. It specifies CSASRGGLNSPLHF.

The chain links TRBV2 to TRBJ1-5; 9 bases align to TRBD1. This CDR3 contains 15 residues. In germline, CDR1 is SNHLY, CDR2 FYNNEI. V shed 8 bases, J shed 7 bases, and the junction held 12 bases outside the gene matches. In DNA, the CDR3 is TGTGCCAGCTCCGGACAGGGGACTCGGGGCCAGCCCCAGCATTTT. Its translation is CASSGQGTRGQPQHF.

CDR3 nucleotides: TGTGCCAGCAGCTTAGAAACCTACTACGAGCAGTACTTC. As protein: CASSLETYYEQYF. The J gene is TRBJ2-7, the V gene TRBV7-9, with D hard to call. V shed 1 base and J shed 3 bases, with 7 bases lying between them. CDR1 SEHNR and CDR2 FQNEAQ come from the germline V gene (reference sequence). The CDR3 totals 13 residues. The full variable domain, rest sourced from reference TRBV7-9 and TRBJ2-7, is DTGVSQNPRHKITKRGQNVTFRCDPISEHNRLYWYRQTLGQGPEFLTYFQNEAQLEKSRLLSDRFSAERPKGSFSTLEIQRTEQGDSAMYLCASSLETYYEQYFGPGTRLTVT.

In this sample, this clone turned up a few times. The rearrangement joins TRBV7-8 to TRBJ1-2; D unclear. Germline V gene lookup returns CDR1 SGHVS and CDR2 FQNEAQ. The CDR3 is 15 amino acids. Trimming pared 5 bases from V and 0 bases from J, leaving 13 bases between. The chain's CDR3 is CASSPRVLSNYGYTF. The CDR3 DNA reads TGTGCCAGCAGCCCCCGGGTCCTATCTAACTATGGCTACACCTTC. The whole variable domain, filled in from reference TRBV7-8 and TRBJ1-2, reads GAGVSQSPRYKVAKRGQDVALRCDPISGHVSLFWYQQALGQGPEFLTYFQNEAQLDKSGLPSDRFFAERPEGSVSTLKIQRTQQEDSAVYLCASSPRVLSNYGYTFGSGTRLTVV.

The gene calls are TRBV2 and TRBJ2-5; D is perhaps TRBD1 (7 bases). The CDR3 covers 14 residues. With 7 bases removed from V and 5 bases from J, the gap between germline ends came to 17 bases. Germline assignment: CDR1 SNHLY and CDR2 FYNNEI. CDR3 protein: CASNSGGRKETQYF. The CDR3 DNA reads TGTGCCAGCAATTCAGGGGGGCGCAAGGAGACCCAGTACTTC. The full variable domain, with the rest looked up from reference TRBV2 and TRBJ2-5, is EPEVTQTPSHQVTQMGQEVILRCVPISNHLYFYWYRQILGQKVEFLVSFYNNEISEKSEIFDDQFSVERPDGSNFTLKIRSTKLEDSAMYFCASNSGGRKETQYFGPGTRLLVL.

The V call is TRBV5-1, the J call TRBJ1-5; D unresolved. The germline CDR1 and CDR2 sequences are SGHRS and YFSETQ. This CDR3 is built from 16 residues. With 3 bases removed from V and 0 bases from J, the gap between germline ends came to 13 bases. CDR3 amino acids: CASSSAGQYSNQPQHF. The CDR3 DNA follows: TGCGCCAGCAGCTCGGCTGGGCAGTATAGCAATCAGCCCCAGCATTTT. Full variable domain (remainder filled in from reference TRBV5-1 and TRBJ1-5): KAGVTQTPRYLIKTRGQQVTLSCSPISGHRSVSWYQQTPGQGLQFLFEYFSETQRNKGNFPGRFSGRQFSNSRSEMNVSTLELGDSALYLCASSSAGQYSNQPQHFGDGTRLSIL.

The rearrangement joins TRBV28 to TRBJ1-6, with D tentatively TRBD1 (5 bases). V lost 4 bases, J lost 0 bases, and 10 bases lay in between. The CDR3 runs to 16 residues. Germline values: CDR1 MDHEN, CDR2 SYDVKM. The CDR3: CASSSFQGSYNSPLHF. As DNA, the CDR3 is TGTGCCAGCAGTTCCTTTCAGGGCTCCTATAATTCACCCCTCCACTTT.

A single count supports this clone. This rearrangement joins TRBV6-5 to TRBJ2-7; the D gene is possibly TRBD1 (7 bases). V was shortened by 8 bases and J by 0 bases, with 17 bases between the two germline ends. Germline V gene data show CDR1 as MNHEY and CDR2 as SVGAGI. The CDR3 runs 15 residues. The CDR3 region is CASGTAGLSSYEQYF. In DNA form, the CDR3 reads TGTGCCAGCGGGACAGCGGGTTTAAGCTCCTACGAGCAGTACTTC.

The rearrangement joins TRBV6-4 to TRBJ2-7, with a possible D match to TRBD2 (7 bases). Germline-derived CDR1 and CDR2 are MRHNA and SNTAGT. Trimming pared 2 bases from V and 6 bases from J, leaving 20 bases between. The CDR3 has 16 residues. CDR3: CASSDPNREGNCEQYF. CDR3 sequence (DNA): TGTGCCAGCAGTGACCCGAACAGGGAGGGGAATTGCGAGCAGTACTTC.

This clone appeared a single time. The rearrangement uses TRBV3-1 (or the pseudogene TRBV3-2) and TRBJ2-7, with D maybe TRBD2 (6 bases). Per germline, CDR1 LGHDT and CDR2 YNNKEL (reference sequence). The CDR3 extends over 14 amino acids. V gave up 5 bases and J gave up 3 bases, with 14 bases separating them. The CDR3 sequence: CASSSIGGDYEQYF. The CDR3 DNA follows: TGTGCCAGCAGCTCAATCGGGGGAGACTACGAGCAGTACTTC.

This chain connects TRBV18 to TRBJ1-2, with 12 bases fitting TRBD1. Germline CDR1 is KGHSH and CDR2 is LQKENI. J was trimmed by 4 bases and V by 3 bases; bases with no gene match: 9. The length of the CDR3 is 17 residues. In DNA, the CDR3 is TGTGCCAGCTCACCTTTCCGGGACAGGGGGCAGAGCTATGGCTACACCTTC. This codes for CASSPFRDRGQSYGYTF.

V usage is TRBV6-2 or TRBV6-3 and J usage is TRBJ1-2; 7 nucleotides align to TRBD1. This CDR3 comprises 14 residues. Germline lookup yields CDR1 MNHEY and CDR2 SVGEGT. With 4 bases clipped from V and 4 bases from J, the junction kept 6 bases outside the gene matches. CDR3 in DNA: TGTGCCAGCAGTTTCACAGGGGTTGGCTATGGCTACACCTTC. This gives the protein CASSFTGVGYGYTF.